This TCR beta chain was sequenced during a study of cytomegalovirus exposure and HLA in healthy donors. Study results and limitations: Available immune exposure information was restricted to CMV serostatus only. Per a later analysis, fewer than 20,000 TCR beta sequences showed association with HLA alleles at 0.05 false discovery rate.

Concerning this clone itself: No antigen is known for it.

The study ran its PCR with 60 Vbeta and 13 Jbeta primers. Authors' analysis steps: Around 11 million shared chains were among the about 80 million unique TCR beta chains that a later analysis counted. Clones were sequenced by immunoSEQ multiplex PCR, and TCRdb holds only the in-frame ones, with some missing. The V and J calls and clone size are taken from that table; D and trimming were inferred from the DNA. The sample consists of roughly 87,000 clones, just under 75% of them appearing once. The CDR3 has 15 amino acids. Germline V gives CDR1 MNHEY, CDR2 SVGAGI. V lost 0 bases, J lost 2 bases, and 4 bases stayed unmatched.

The sample comprised PBMCs. This chain links TRBV6-5 with TRBJ2-7, with TRBD1 identical over 7 bases. This clonotype was obtained from a man between 60 and 70 years old in good health and CMV-seronegative. The DNA for the CDR3 is TGTGCCAGCAGTTACTCAACGGGACAGCCCTACGAGCAGTACTTC. As protein: CASSYSTGQPYEQYF.